This T cell receptor beta chain was identified in a study of brain metastases from non-small cell lung cancer. Between the trimmed V and J ends, which lost 9 bases and 4 bases, there was a span of 15 bases. CDR1 is MNHEY, CDR2 SMNVEV, per germline (reference sequence). The length of the CDR3 is 13 residues. Sequencing was performed with immunoSEQ multiplex PCR; in TCRdb, only in-frame clones are kept and a portion is missing. The sample has about 4,600 clones, more than 70% seen once. Concerning this clone: Its antigen is unknown.

General study points: Compared with their matched primary tumors, around 68% of brain metastases showed expanded T-cell clones. T-cell infiltration was lower in brain metastases than primaries (P < 0.001). Metastases had sparse T cells but largely shared repertoires with primaries.

The sequence was collected from a donor aged 40 or over with non-small cell lung cancer. The V call is TRBV27, the J call TRBJ1-2, with D possibly matching TRBD1 (5 bases). The sample taken for sequencing was tissue from a brain metastasis. The CDR3 DNA sequence: TGTGCCAGTAGTCTATCAGGGTTCTATGGCTACACCTTC. Residues: CASSLSGFYGYTF.